The 9 T cell receptor beta chains in this list originate from one sample, sequenced in a study of blood T cell repertoires in COVID-19. Produced via immunoSEQ multiplex PCR; TCRdb's table is partial and in-frame only. The sample carries fewer than 200,000 clones, approximately 83% recorded once. Sequencing used peripheral blood. The receptors were sampled from a man in his fifties or sixties with active or convalescent COVID-19.

The chain couples TRBV25-1 to TRBJ2-7, with D possibly matching TRBD1 (6 bases). The CDR3 sequence is 12 residues long. Germline values: CDR1 MGHDK, CDR2 SYGVNS. V was pared by 10 bases and J by 3 bases, with 13 bases between. The CDR3 coding sequence is TGTGCCACCACAGGGCTCAGCTACGAGCAGTACTTC. It codes for CATTGLSYEQYF.

A note on this clone: The junction does not match germline at one end; this may be a read error. This chain links TRBV27 with TRBJ2-7; D perhaps matches TRBD1 (6 bases). The CDR3 covers 15 residues. CDR1 and CDR2 from the germline V gene are MNHEY and SMNVEV (reference sequence). The CDR3 bases are TGTGCCAGCTTACCATCGGGCCAGGGGTCCTTCGAGCAGTACTTC. Translated, it gives CASLPSGQGSFEQYF.

The rearrangement joins TRBV27 to TRBJ1-6; D is unclear. The CDR3 sequence is 14 residues long. Looked up from germline, CDR1 is MNHEY and CDR2 is SMNVEV (reference sequence). V lost 3 bases and J lost 10, with 13 bases in between. CDR3 amino acids: CASSFGVAESPLHF. In DNA, the CDR3 is TGTGCCAGCAGTTTCGGGGTTGCCGAGTCACCCCTCCACTTT.

This clone was observed a few times. The rearrangement joins TRBV29-1 to TRBJ1-4; 12 bases are a match to TRBD1. V was clipped by 6 bases and J by 0 bases; unmatched bases: 8. CDR1 SQVTM and CDR2 ANQGSEA come from the germline V gene. CDR3 length: 17 amino acids. CDR3 DNA: TGCAGCGTCGGGACAGGGGGCTTACCTGCAACTAATGAAAAACTGTTTTTT. It is translated as CSVGTGGLPATNEKLFF.

The chain recombines TRBV6-5 with TRBJ1-2; 11 bases fit TRBD1. Trimming at V came to 6 bases and at J to 11 bases, leaving 8 bases not matched to a gene. This CDR3 region has 13 residues. Germline V gene sequence: CDR1 MNHEY, CDR2 SVGAGI. CDR3 sequence: CASRIRDRGFYTF. The DNA of the CDR3 is TGTGCCAGCAGGATCCGGGACAGGGGGTTTTACACCTTC.

This clone appeared once. This chain links TRBV6-6 with TRBJ2-3; D uncertain. The CDR3 length is 14 residues. Trimming cost V 2 bases and J 3 bases, with 9 bases left between them. The germline V gene encodes CDR1 MNHNY and CDR2 SVGAGI (reference sequence). For the CDR3, the DNA is TGTGCCAGCAGTTACCCGGGTCGGACAGATACGCAGTATTTT. Amino acid sequence: CASSYPGRTDTQYF.

About this clone: A much larger clone sits a single nucleotide away, making a read error possible. The V call is TRBV12-3 or TRBV12-4, the J call TRBJ2-2; D unresolved. The germline V and J ends were trimmed by 4 bases and 1 base, with 4 bases remaining between them. The CDR3 has 13 residues. CDR3 DNA sequence: TGTGCCAGCAGTTACGGGAACACCGGGGAGCTGTTTTTT. Translating it yields CASSYGNTGELFF.

This chain joins TRBV28 and TRBJ1-1; D is ambiguous. This CDR3 is 13 amino acids long. Germline V gene data show CDR1 as MDHEN and CDR2 as SYDVKM. Trimming removed 5 bases at V and 4 bases at J, with 11 bases between. The DNA for the CDR3 is TGTGCCAGCAGTGTCTACAGAGCCACTGAAGCTTTCTTT. It yields the protein CASSVYRATEAFF.

This chain joins TRBV19 and TRBJ1-2; 8 nucleotides match TRBD1. Germline V lookup: CDR1 LNHDA, CDR2 SQIVND (reference sequence). The V and J ends lost 7 bases and 4 bases, in that order; junction bases with no gene match: 8. The CDR3 runs to 14 residues. The CDR3 loop is CASIPTGAAYGYTF. DNA of the CDR3: TGTGCCAGTATCCCGACAGGGGCGGCCTATGGCTACACCTTC. Supplemented by reference TRBV19 and TRBJ1-2, the full variable domain reads DGGITQSPKYLFRKEGQNVTLSCEQNLNHDAMYWYRQDPGQGLRLIYYSQIVNDFQKGDIAEGYSVSREKKESFPLTVTSAQKNPTAFYLCASIPTGAAYGYTFGSGTRLTVV.